This T cell receptor beta chain stems from a study of T-cell memory formation after mild COVID-19. For the study at large: TCR clusters were largely donor specific.

Study observations and caveats: Day 15 to 85 contracting clones showed balanced CD4/CD8; day 15 to 37 expanders favored CD4+. A subset of responding clones appeared in pre-infection memory, suggesting cross-reactive memory joined.

This CDR3 spans 13 amino acids. Per the germline V gene, CDR1 is SQVTM and CDR2 is ANQGSEA. V was pared by 4 bases and J by 3 bases, with 3 bases of the junction left unmatched. The 5'RACE method, run with constant-segment primers, produced TCR alpha and TCR beta cDNA libraries (carrying sample barcodes and UMIs). TCRdb re-analysed the 5' RACE reads in MiXCR, keeping a single row per CDR3 protein. This sample yields 450,000 to 650,000 distinct CDR3 sequences, of which about 20% are seen a single time; under 15% belongs to the top ten. About this clonotype itself: Its antigen remains unidentified.

The chain uses TRBV29-1 and TRBJ2-7, with TRBD1 matching 10 bases. Sequencing was carried out using PBMCs or a T cell subset sorted from them (not recorded which). The clonotype comes from an adult woman who had mild COVID-19 (a few samples of this study predate the infection). Cell type and time point are not known. DNA for the CDR3: TGCAGCGTTGGGCGGGACAGGGGCTACGAGCAGTACTTC. Protein: CSVGRDRGYEQYF.